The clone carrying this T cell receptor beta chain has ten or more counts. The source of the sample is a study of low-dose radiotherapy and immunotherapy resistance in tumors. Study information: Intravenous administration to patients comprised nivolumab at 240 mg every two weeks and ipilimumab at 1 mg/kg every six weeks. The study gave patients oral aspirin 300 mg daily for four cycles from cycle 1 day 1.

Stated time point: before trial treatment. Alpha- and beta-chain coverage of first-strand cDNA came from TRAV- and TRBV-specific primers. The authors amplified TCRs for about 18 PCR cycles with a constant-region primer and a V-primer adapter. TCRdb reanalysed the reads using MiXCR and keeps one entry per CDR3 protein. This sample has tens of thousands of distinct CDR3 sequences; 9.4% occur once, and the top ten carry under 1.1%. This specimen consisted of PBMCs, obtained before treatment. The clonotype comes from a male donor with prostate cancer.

CDR3 in DNA: TGTGCCAGCAGTGGGACTAGCGGGAGCAATGAAGATATGGATACGCAGTATTTT. Translated, it gives CASSGTSGSNEDMDTQYF. The rearrangement uses TRBV6-2 or TRBV6-3 and TRBJ2-3; 14 bases fit TRBD2. The CDR3 is made up of 18 amino acids. CDR1 is MNHEY, CDR2 SVGEGT, per germline. Trimming took 5 bases from V and 6 from J; bases not matched to a gene: 13.